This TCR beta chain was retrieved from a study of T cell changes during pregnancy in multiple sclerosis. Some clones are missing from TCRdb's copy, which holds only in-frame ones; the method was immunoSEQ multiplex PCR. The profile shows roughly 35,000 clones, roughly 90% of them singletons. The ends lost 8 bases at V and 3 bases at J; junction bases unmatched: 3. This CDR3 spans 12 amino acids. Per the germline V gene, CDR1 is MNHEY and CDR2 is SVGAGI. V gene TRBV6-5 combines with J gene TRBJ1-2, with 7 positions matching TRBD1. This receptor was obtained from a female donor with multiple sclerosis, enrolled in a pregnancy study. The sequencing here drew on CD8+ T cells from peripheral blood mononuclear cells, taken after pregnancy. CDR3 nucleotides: TGTGCCAGCGCCGGGACAGACTATGGCTACACCTTC. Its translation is CASAGTDYGYTF.